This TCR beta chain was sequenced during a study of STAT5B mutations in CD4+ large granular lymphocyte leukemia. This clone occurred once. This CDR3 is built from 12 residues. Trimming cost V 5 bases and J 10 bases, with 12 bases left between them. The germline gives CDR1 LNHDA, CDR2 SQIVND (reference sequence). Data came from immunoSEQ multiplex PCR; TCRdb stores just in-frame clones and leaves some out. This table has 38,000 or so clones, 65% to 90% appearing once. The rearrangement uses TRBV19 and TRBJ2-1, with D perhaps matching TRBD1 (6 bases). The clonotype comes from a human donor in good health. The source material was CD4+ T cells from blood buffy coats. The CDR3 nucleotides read TGTGCCAGTAGTCCCCGTGGGACAGAGCAGTTCTTC. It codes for CASSPRGTEQFF.